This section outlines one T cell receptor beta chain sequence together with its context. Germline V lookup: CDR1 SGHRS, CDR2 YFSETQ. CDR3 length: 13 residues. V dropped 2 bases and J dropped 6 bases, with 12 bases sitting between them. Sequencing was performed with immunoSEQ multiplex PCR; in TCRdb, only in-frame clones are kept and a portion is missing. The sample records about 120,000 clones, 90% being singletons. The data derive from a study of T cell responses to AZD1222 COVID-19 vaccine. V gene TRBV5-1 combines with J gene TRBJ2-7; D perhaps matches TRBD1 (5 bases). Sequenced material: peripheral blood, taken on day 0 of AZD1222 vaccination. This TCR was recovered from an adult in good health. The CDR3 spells CASSFQGVAEQYF. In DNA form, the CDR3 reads TGCGCCAGCAGCTTTCAAGGGGTAGCCGAGCAGTACTTC. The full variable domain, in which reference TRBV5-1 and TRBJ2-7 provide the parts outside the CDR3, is KAGVTQTPRYLIKTRGQQVTLSCSPISGHRSVSWYQQTPGQGLQFLFEYFSETQRNKGNFPGRFSGRQFSNSRSEMNVSTLELGDSALYLCASSFQGVAEQYFGPGTRLTVT.